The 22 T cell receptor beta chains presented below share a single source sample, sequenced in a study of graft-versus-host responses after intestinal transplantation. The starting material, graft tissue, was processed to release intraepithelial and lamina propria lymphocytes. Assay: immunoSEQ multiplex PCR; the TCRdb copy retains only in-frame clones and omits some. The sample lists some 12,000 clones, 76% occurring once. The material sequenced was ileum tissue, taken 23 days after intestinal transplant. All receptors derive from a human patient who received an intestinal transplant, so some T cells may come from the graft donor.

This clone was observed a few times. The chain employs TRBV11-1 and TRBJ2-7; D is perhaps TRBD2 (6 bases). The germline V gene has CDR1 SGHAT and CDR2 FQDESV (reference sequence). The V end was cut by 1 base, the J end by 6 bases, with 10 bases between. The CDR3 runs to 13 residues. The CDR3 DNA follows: TGTGCCAGCAGCTTAGACCGGGGAGGCGAGCAGTACTTC. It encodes CASSLDRGGEQYF. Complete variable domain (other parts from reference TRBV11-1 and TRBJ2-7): EAEVAQSPRYKITEKSQAVAFWCDPISGHATLYWYRQILGQGPELLVQFQDESVVDDSQLPKDRFSAERLKGVDSTLKIQPAELGDSAMYLCASSLDRGGEQYFGPGTRLTVT.

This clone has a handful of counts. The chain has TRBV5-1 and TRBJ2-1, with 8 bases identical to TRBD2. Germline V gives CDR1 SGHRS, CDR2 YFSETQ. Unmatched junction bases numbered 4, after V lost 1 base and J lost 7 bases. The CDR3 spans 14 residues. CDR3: CASSLFREGNEQFF. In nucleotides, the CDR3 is TGCGCCAGCAGCTTGTTCCGGGAGGGTAATGAGCAGTTCTTC.

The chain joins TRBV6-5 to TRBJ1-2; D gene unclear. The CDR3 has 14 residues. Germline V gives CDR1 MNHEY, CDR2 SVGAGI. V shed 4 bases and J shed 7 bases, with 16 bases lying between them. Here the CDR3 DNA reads TGTGCCAGCAGTTCCTCGGACCGAAGAGGTGGCTACACCTTC. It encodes CASSSSDRRGGYTF.

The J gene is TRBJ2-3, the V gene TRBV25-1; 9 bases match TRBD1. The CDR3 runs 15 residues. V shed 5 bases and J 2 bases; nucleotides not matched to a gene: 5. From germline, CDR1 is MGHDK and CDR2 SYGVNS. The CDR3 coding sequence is TGTGCCAGCAGTCCCGGGACAGGGTTCACAGATACGCAGTATTTT. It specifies CASSPGTGFTDTQYF.

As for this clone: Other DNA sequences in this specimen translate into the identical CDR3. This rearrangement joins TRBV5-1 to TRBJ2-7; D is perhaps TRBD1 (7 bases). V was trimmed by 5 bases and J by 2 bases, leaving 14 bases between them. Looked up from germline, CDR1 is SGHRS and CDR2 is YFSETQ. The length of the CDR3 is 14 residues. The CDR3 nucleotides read TGCGCCAGCAGTTATCAGGGGGGCCCCTACGAGCAGTACTTC. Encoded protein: CASSYQGGPYEQYF.

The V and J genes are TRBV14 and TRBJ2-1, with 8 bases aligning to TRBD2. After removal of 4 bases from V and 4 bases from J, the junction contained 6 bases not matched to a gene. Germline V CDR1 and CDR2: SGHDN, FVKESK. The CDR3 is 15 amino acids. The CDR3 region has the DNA TGTGCCAGCAGCCGGGGAGCGGGAGTGTACAATGAGCAGTTCTTC. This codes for CASSRGAGVYNEQFF.

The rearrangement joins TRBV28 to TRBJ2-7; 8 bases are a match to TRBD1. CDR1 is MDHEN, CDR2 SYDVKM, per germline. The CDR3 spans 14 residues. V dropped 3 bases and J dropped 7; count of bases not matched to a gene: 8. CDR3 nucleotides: TGTGCCAGCAGTTTCCGGCAGGGGGCGTGGGAGCAGTACTTC. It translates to CASSFRQGAWEQYF.

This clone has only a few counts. The CDR3 sequence: CASSVTGGSNYGYTF. CDR3 in DNA: TGTGCCAGCAGCGTGACAGGGGGCAGTAACTATGGCTACACCTTC. The chain has TRBV9 and TRBJ1-2, with 10 positions matching TRBD1. The CDR3 contains 15 residues. J lost 1 base, V lost 2 bases, and 2 bases had no gene match. Germline V gives CDR1 SGDLS, CDR2 YYNGEE.

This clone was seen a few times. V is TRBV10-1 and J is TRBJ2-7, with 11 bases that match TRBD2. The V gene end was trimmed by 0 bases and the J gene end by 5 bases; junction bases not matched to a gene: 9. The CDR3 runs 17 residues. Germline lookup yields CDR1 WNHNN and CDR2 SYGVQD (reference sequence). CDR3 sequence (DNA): TGCGCCAGCAGTGAGTCCAGGGGGCTAGCGGGAGGCGACGAGCAGTACTTC. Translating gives CASSESRGLAGGDEQYF.

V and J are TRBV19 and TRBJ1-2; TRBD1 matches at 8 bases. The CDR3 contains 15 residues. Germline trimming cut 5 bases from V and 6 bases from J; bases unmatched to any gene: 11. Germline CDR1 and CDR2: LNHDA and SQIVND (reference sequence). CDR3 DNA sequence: TGTGCCAGTAGTGTCGGGACAGGCAAAGGAGATGGCTACACCTTC. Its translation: CASSVGTGKGDGYTF.

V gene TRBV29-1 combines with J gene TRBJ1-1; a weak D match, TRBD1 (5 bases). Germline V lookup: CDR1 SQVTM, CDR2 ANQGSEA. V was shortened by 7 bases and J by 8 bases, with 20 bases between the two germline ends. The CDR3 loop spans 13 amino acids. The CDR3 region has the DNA TGCAGCGGGGGGACTGTGGGGACCCCAGAAGCTTTCTTT. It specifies CSGGTVGTPEAFF.

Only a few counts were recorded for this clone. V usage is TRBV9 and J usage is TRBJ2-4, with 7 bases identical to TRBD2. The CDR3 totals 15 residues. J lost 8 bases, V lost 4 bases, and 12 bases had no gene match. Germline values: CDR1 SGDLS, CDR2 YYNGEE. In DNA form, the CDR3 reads TGTGCCAGCAGCACCCAGGGAGGGATCGGTGACATTCAGTACTTC. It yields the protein CASSTQGGIGDIQYF.

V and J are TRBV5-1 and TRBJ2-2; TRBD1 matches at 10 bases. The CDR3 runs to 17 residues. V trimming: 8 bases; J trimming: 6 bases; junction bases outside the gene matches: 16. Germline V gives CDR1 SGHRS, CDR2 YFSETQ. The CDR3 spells CASRDVPGQGSAGELFF. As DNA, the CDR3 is TGCGCCAGTCGCGATGTGCCGGGACAGGGGAGCGCCGGGGAGCTGTTTTTT.

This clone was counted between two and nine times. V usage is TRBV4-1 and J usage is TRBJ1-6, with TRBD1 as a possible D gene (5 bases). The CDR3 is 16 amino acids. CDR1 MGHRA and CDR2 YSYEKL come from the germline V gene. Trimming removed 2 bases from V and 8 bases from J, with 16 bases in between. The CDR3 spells CASSQREDGGYSPLHF. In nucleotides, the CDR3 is TGCGCCAGCAGCCAAAGGGAGGACGGGGGTTATTCACCCCTCCACTTT.

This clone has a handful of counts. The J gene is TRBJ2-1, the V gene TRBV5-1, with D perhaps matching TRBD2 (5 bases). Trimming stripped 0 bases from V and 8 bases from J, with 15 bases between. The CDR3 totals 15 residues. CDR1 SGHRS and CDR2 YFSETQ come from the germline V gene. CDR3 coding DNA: TGCGCCAGCAGCTTGGAAGCGGCCGCCGCCCATGAGCAGTTCTTC. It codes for CASSLEAAAAHEQFF.

The CDR3 DNA reads TGTGCCAGTAGTATCGTGGGAAACACCATATATTTT. It codes for CASSIVGNTIYF. The V gene is TRBV19, the J gene TRBJ1-3; unclear D gene. The CDR3 sequence is 12 residues long. Germline CDR1 and CDR2: LNHDA and SQIVND (reference sequence). Trimming cost V 3 bases and J 4 bases, with 4 bases left between them.

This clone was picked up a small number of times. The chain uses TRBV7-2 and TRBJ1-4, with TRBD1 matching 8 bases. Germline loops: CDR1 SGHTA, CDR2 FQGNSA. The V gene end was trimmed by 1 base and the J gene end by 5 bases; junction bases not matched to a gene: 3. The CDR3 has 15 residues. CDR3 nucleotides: TGTGCCAGCAGCTTAGATGGGACAGGCAATGAAAAACTGTTTTTT. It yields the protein CASSLDGTGNEKLFF.

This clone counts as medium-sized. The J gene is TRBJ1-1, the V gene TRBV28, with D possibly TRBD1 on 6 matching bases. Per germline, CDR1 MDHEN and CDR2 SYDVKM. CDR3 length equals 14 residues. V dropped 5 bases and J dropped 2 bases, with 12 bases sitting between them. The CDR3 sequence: CASSLGQINTEAFF. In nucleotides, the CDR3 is TGTGCCAGCAGTCTAGGACAGATAAACACTGAAGCTTTCTTT.

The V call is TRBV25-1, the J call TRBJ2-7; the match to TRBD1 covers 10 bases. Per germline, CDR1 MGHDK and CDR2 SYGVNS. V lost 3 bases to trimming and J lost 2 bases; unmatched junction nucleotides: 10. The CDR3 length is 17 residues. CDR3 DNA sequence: TGTGCCAGCAGTGACCCCGGGACAGGGGAAGATCCCTACGAGCAGTACTTC. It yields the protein CASSDPGTGEDPYEQYF.

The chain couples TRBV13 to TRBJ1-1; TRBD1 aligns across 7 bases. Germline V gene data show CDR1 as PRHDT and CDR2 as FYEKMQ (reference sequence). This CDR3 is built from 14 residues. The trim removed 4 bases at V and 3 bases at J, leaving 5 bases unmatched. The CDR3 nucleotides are TGTGCCAGCAGCTCCCAGGGGGGGTACACTGAAGCTTTCTTT. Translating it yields CASSSQGGYTEAFF.

The CDR3 loop is CASSEIGTGLYEQYF. CDR3 nucleotides: TGTGCCAGCAGTGAAATCGGGACAGGCCTCTACGAGCAGTACTTC. The chain couples TRBV2 to TRBJ2-7; 8 bases align to TRBD1. CDR1 and CDR2 (germline): SNHLY, FYNNEI. V lost 2 bases and J lost 3; bases outside the gene matches: 6. The CDR3 spans 15 residues. Looking up the rest from reference TRBV2 and TRBJ2-7 gives the full variable domain: EPEVTQTPSHQVTQMGQEVILRCVPISNHLYFYWYRQILGQKVEFLVSFYNNEISEKSEIFDDQFSVERPDGSNFTLKIRSTKLEDSAMYFCASSEIGTGLYEQYFGPGTRLTVT.

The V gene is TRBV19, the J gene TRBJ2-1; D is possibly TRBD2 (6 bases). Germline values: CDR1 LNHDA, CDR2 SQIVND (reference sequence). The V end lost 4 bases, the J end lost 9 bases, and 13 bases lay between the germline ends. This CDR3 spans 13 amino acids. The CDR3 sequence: CASSRGVGIEQFF. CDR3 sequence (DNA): TGTGCCAGTAGTAGGGGGGTCGGGATTGAGCAGTTCTTC.